Listed here are 7 T cell receptor beta chains from one sample, sequenced in a study of T-cell memory formation after mild COVID-19. MiXCR was run by TCRdb on the 5' RACE reads, yielding one entry per CDR3 protein. Of hundreds of thousands of distinct CDR3 sequences detected, roughly an eighth appear once; the ten largest clones hold about 24%. Sequencing used PBMCs or a T cell subset sorted from them (not recorded which). The source is a man aged 18-30 years who had mild COVID-19 (a few samples of this study predate the infection). Cell type and time point are not known.

The rearrangement uses TRBV2 and TRBJ2-7, with D perhaps matching TRBD1 (5 bases). Per germline, CDR1 SNHLY and CDR2 FYNNEI. This CDR3 has 12 residues. V shed 6 bases and J shed 7 bases, with 13 bases lying between them. The CDR3 here is CASSRVTAEQYV. The CDR3 region has the DNA TGTGCCAGCAGCAGGGTGACAGCAGAGCAGTACGTC.

This clonotype occurred many times. V gene TRBV7-2 combines with J gene TRBJ2-1, with 8 bases lining up with TRBD2. J lost 4 bases, V lost 5 bases, and 16 bases had no gene match. Germline V gene lookup returns CDR1 SGHTA and CDR2 FQGNSA. CDR3 length: 18 amino acids. In DNA, the CDR3 is TGTGCCAGCAGCCCCAGTGGGGGTAGCGGGAATCTTTACAATGAGCAGTTCTTC. Translated: CASSPSGGSGNLYNEQFF.

This clonotype has just a few counts. The rearrangement links TRBV5-6 to TRBJ2-5; D may be TRBD1 (5 bases). Trimming stripped 2 bases from V and 4 bases from J, with 15 bases between. Germline loops: CDR1 SGHDT, CDR2 YYEEEE. This CDR3 has 15 amino acids. The CDR3 sequence is CASSFLGPQVETQYF. The CDR3 coding sequence is TGTGCCAGCAGCTTTTTGGGGCCCCAGGTAGAGACCCAGTACTTC.

This clonotype has more than one count but fewer than ten. The chain combines TRBV5-6 with TRBJ1-1, with D hard to call. Germline V CDR1 and CDR2: SGHDT, YYEEEE. This CDR3 comprises 15 residues. V lost 2 bases, J lost 1 base, and 12 bases lay in between. The CDR3 DNA follows: TGTGCCAGCAGCTTTTTCTCCGGTTGGAACACTGAAGCTTTCTTT. It is translated as CASSFFSGWNTEAFF. Full variable domain (missing parts from reference TRBV5-6 and TRBJ1-1): DAGVTQSPTHLIKTRGQQVTLRCSPKSGHDTVSWYQQALGQGPQFIFQYYEEEERQRGNFPDRFSGHQFPNYSSELNVNALLLGDSALYLCASSFFSGWNTEAFFGQGTRLTVV.

The rearrangement links TRBV4-3 to TRBJ2-3; tentatively, D is TRBD2 (5 bases). Germline CDR1 is LGHNA and CDR2 is YSLEER. Trimming removed 6 bases from V and 1 base from J, with 14 bases in between. This CDR3 spans 15 amino acids. The CDR3 loop reads CASSQDFRGTDTQYF. As DNA, the CDR3 is TGCGCCAGCAGTCAGGACTTCCGAGGCACAGATACGCAGTATTTT.

The chain links TRBV5-1 to TRBJ2-7; 7 positions agree with TRBD1. J lost 2 bases, V lost 3 bases, and 11 bases had no gene match. Germline V gives CDR1 SGHRS, CDR2 YFSETQ. The CDR3 length is 16 residues. CDR3 in DNA: TGCGCCAGCAGCTCCGGACCAGACAGGGTCCCCTACGAGCAGTACGTC. The encoded protein is CASSSGPDRVPYEQYV.

This chain joins TRBV4-1 and TRBJ2-3; unclear D gene. This CDR3 has 12 amino acids. The germline V gene has CDR1 MGHRA and CDR2 YSYEKL. The V end lost 2 bases, the J end lost 5 bases, and 5 bases lay between the germline ends. The CDR3 coding sequence is TGCGCCAGCAGCCAACCGGTAGATACGCAGTATTTT. It translates to CASSQPVDTQYF.